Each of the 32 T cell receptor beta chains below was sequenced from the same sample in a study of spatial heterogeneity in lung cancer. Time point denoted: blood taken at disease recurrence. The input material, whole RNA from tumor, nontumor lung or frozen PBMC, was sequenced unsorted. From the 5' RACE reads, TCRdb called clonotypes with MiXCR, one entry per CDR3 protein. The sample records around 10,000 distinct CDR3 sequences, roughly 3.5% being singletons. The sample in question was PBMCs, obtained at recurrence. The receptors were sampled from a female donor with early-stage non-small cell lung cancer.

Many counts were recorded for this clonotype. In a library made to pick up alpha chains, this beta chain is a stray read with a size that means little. CDR3 bases: TGTGCCAGCAGCCCGTGGAACAGGCCGGCCACTGAAGCTTTCTTT. It codes for CASSPWNRPATEAFF. The chain is built from TRBV6-2 or TRBV6-3 and TRBJ1-1, with D possibly matching TRBD1 (5 bases). This CDR3 is 15 amino acids long. The germline V gene encodes CDR1 MNHEY and CDR2 SVGEGT. Trimming left V 6 bases short and J 4 bases short, with 18 bases between.

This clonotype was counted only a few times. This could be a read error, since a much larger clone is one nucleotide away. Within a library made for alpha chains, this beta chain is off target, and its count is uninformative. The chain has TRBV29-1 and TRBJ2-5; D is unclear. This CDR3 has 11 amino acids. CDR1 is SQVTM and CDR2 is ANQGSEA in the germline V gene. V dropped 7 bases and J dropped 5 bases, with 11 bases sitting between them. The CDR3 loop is CSEKVWETQYF. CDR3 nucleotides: TGCAGCGAAAAGGTCTGGGAGACCCAGTACTTC.

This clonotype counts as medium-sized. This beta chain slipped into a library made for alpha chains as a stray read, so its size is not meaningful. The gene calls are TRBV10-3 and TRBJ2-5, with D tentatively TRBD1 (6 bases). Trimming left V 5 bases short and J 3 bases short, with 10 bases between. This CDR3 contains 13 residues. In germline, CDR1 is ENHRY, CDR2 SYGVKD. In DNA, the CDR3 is TGTGCCATCAGTTTACGGACAGAAGAGACCCAGTACTTC. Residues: CAISLRTEETQYF.

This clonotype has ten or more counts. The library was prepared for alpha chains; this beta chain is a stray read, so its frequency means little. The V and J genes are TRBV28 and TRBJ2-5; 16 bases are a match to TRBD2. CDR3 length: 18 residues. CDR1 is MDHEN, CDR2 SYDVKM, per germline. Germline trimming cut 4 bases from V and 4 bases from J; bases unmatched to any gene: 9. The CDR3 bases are TGTGCCAGCAGTTCGGGACTAGCGGGGGGGAGGAGAAGAGAGACCCAGTACTTC. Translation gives CASSSGLAGGRRRETQYF. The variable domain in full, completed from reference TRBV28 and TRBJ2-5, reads DVKVTQSSRYLVKRTGEKVFLECVQDMDHENMFWYRQDPGLGLRLIYFSYDVKMKEKGDIPEGYSVSREKKERFSLILESASTNQTSMYLCASSSGLAGGRRRETQYFGPGTRLLVL.

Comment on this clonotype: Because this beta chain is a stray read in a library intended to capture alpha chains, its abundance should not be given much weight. CDR3 sequence: CASRPGDSGANVLTF. CDR3 in DNA: TGCGCCAGCAGGCCAGGGGACTCTGGGGCCAACGTCCTGACTTTC. This chain connects TRBV5-1 to TRBJ2-6; a possible D gene is TRBD1 (6 bases). The germline gives CDR1 SGHRS, CDR2 YFSETQ. The CDR3 is 15 residues long. V lost 5 bases to trimming and J lost 0 bases, with 9 bases between them.

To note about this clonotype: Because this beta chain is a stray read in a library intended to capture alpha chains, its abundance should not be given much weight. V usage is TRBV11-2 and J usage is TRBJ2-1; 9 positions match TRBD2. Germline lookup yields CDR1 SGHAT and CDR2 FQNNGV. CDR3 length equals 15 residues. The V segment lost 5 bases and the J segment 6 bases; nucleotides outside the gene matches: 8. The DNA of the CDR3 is TGTGCCAGCAGCGCGCGGGGGGGCCCCCTCAATGAGCAGTTCTTC. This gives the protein CASSARGGPLNEQFF.

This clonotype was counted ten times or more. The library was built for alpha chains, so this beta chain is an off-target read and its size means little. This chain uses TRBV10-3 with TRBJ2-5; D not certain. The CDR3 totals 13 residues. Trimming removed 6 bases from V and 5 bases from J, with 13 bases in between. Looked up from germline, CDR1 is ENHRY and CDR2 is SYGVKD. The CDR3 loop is CAIRDPRTETQYF. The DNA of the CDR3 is TGTGCCATCAGGGACCCCAGAACGGAGACCCAGTACTTC.

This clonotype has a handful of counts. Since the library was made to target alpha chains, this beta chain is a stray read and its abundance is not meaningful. The DNA of the CDR3 is TGCGCCAGCAGCCTCCAGGGGCCCCAAGAGACCCAGTACTTC. Translation gives CASSLQGPQETQYF. The V call is TRBV5-1, the J call TRBJ2-5, with D possibly matching TRBD1 (6 bases). V was shortened by 4 bases and J by 1 base, with 11 bases between the two germline ends. The CDR3 contains 14 residues. Germline V gene lookup returns CDR1 SGHRS and CDR2 YFSETQ.

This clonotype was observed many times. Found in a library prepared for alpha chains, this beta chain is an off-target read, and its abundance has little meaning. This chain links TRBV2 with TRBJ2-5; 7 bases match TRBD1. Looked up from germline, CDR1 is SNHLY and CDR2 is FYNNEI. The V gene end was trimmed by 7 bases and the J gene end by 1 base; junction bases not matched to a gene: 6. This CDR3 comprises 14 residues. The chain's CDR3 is CASKGGTIQETQYF. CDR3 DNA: TGTGCCAGCAAAGGGGGCACGATCCAAGAGACCCAGTACTTC.

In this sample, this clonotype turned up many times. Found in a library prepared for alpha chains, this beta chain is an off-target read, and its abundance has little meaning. The CDR3: CASSATLNPAGELFF. CDR3 DNA sequence: TGTGCCAGCAGTGCTACTCTTAACCCTGCCGGGGAGCTGTTTTTT. The rearrangement links TRBV28 to TRBJ2-2; D is ambiguous. Per the germline V gene, CDR1 is MDHEN and CDR2 is SYDVKM. The CDR3 has 15 amino acids. V dropped 5 bases and J dropped 6 bases, with 16 bases sitting between them.

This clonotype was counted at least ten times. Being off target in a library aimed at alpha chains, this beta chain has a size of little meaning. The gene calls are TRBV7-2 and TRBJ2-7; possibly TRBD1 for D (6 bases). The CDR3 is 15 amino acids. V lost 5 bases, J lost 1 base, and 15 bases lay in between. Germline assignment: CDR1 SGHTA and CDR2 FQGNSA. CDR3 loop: CASSPTGSQSYEQYF. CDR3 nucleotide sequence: TGTGCCAGCAGCCCTACAGGGTCCCAGTCCTACGAGCAGTACTTC.

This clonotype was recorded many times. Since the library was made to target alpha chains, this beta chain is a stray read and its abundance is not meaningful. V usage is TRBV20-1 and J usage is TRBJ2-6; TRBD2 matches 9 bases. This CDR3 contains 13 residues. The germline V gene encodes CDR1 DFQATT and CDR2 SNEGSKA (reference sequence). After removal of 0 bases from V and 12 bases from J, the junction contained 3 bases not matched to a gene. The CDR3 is CSARDSGGPVLTF. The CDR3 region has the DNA TGCAGTGCTAGAGATAGCGGGGGCCCCGTCCTGACTTTC.

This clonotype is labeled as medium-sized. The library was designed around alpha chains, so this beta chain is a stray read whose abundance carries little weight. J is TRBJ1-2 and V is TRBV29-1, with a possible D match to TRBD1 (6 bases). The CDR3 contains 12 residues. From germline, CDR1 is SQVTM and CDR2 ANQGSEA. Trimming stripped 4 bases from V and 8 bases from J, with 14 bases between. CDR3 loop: CSVAQGRGGYTF. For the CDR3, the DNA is TGCAGCGTTGCACAGGGAAGGGGCGGCTACACCTTC.

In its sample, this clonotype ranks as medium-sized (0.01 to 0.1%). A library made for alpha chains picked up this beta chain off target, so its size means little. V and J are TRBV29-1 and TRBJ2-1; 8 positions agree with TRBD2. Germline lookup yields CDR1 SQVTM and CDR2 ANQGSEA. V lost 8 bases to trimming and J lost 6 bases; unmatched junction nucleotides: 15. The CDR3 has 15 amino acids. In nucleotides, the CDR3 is TGCAGCTCGGCCATCCCGGGGGGGCTGGTCAATGAGCAGTTCTTC. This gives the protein CSSAIPGGLVNEQFF.

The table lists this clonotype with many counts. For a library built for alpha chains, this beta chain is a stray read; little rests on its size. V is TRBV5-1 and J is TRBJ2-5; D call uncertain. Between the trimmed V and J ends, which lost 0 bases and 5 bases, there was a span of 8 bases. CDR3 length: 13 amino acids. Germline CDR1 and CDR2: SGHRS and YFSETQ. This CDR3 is CASSLVGKETQYF. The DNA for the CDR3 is TGCGCCAGCAGCTTGGTGGGGAAGGAGACCCAGTACTTC.

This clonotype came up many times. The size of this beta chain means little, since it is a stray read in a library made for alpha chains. CDR3 amino acids: CASSFVGYSGGAILKSTDTQYF. The CDR3 DNA reads as TGTGCCAGCAGTTTTGTGGGCTATAGCGGGGGGGCCATCCTAAAGAGCACAGATACGCAGTATTTT. The chain combines TRBV28 with TRBJ2-3, with 11 bases fitting TRBD2. V was pared by 3 bases and J by 0 bases, with 20 bases of the junction left unmatched. Germline V gene lookup returns CDR1 MDHEN and CDR2 SYDVKM. There are 22 residues in the CDR3.

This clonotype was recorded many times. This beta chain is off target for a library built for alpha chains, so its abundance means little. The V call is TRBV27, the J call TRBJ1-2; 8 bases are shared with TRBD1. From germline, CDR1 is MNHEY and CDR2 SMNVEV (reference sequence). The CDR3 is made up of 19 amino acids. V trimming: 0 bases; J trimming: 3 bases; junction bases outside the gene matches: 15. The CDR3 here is CASSLSQSAQSTGDYGYTF. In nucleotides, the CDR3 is TGTGCCAGCAGTTTATCGCAATCAGCCCAATCGACAGGGGACTATGGCTACACCTTC.

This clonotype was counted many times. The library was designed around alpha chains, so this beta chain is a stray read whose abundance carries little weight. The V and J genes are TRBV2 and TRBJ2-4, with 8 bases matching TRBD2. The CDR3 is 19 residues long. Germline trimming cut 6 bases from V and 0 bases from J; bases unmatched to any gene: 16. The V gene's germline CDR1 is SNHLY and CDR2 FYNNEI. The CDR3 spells CASRDFGLASQLAKNIQYF. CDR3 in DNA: TGTGCCAGCAGAGATTTCGGACTAGCTTCCCAACTAGCCAAAAACATTCAGTACTTC.

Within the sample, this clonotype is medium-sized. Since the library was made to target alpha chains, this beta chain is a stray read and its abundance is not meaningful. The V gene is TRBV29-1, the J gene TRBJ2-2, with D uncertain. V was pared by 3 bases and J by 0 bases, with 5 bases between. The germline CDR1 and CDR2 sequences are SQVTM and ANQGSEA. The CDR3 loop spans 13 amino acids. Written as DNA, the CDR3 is TGCAGCGTTGATAAAGCGAACACCGGGGAGCTGTTTTTT. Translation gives CSVDKANTGELFF.

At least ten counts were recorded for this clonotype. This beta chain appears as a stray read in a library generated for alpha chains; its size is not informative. The CDR3 reads CASSAQQETQYF. In nucleotides, the CDR3 is TGTGCCAGCAGCGCACAACAAGAGACCCAGTACTTC. The V call is TRBV11-2, the J call TRBJ2-5; D remains unclear. V lost 5 bases and J 2 bases, leaving 6 bases between the germline ends. CDR3 length equals 12 residues. CDR1 is SGHAT and CDR2 is FQNNGV in the germline V gene.

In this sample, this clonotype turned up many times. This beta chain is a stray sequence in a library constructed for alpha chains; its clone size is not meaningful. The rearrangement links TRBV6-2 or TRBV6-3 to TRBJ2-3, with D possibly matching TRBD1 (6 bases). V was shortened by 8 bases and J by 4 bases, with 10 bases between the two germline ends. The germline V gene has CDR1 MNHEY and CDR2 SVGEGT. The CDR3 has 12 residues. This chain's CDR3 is CASSRGPDTQYF. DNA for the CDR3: TGTGCCAGCTCCAGGGGCCCAGATACGCAGTATTTT.

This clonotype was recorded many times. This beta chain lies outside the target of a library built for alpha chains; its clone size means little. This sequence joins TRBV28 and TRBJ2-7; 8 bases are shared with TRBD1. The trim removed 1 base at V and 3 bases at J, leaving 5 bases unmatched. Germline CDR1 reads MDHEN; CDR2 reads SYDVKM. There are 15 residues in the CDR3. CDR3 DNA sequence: TGTGCCAGCAGTTTATCTGCACAGGGGGTCTACGAGCAGTACTTC. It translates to CASSLSAQGVYEQYF. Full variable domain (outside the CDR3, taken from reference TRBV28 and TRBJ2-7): DVKVTQSSRYLVKRTGEKVFLECVQDMDHENMFWYRQDPGLGLRLIYFSYDVKMKEKGDIPEGYSVSREKKERFSLILESASTNQTSMYLCASSLSAQGVYEQYFGPGTRLTVT.

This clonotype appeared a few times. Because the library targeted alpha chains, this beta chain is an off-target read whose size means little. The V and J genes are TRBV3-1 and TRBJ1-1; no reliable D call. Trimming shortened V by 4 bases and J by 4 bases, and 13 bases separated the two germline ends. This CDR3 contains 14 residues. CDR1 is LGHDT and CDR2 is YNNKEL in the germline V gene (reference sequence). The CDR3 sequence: CASSLGSRSTEAFF. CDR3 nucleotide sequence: TGTGCCAGCAGCCTCGGATCCCGGAGCACTGAAGCTTTCTTT.

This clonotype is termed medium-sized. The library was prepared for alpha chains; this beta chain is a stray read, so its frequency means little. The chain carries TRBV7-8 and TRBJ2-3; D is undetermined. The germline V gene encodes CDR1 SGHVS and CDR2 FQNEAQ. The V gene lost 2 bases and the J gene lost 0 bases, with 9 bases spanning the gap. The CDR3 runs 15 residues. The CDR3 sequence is CASSLSAASTDTQYF. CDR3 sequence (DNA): TGTGCCAGCAGCTTATCTGCTGCAAGCACAGATACGCAGTATTTT.

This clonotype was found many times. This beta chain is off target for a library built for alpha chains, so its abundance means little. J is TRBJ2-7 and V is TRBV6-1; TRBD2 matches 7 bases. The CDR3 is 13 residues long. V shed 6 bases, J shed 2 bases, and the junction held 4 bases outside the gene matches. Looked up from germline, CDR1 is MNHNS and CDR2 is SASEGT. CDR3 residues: CASRGGTTYEQYF. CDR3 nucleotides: TGTGCCAGCAGGGGGGGGACCACCTACGAGCAGTACTTC.

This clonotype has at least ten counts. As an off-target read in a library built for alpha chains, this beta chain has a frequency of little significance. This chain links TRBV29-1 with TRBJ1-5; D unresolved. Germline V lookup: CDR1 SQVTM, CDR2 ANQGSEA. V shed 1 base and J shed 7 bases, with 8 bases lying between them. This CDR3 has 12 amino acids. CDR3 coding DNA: TGCAGCGTTGAAGGGGCGGGCCAGCCCCAGCATTTT. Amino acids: CSVEGAGQPQHF. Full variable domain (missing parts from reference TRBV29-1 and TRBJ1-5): SAVISQKPSRDICQRGTSLTIQCQVDSQVTMMFWYRQQPGQSLTLIATANQGSEATYESGFVIDKFPISRPNLTFSTLTVSNMSPEDSSIYLCSVEGAGQPQHFGDGTRLSIL.

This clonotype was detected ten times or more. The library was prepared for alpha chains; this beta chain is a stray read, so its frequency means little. The CDR3 DNA reads TGCGCCAGCAGTTTTGGGACGGGGGCAACTGGGGCCAACGTCCTGACTTTC. The encoded protein is CASSFGTGATGANVLTF. V usage is TRBV5-1 and J usage is TRBJ2-6, with D perhaps being TRBD1 or TRBD2 (6 bases each). The CDR3 has 17 residues. V was trimmed by 5 bases and J by 2 bases, leaving 17 bases between them. In germline, CDR1 is SGHRS, CDR2 YFSETQ.

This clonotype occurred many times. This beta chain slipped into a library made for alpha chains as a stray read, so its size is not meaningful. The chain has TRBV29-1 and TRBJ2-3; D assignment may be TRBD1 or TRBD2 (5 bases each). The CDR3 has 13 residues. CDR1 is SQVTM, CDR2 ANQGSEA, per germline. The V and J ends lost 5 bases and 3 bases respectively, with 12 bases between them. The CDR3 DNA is TGCAGCGTTCCCAGGGAGCGTACAGATACGCAGTATTTT. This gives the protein CSVPRERTDTQYF.

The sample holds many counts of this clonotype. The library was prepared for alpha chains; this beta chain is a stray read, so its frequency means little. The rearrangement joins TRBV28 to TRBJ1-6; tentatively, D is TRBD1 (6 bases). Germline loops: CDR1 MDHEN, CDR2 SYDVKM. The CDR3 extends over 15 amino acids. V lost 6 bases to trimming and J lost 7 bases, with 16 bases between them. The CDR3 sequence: CASSRNTGNNSPLHF. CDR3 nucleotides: TGTGCCAGCAGCCGGAATACAGGGAACAATTCACCCCTCCACTTT.

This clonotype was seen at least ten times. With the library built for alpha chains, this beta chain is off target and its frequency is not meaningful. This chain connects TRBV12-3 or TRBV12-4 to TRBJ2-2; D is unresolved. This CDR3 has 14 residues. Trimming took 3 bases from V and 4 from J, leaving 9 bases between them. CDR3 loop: CASSFASSTGELFF. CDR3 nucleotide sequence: TGTGCCAGCAGTTTCGCGTCGAGCACCGGGGAGCTGTTTTTT.

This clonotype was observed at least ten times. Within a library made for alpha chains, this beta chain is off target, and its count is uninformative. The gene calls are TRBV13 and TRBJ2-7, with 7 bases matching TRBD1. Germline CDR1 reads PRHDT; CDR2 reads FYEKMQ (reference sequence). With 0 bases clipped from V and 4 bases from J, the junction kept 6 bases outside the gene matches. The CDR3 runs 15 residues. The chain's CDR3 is CASSLGGTVSYEQYF. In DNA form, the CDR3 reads TGTGCCAGCAGCTTAGGGGGGACAGTCTCGTACGAGCAGTACTTC.

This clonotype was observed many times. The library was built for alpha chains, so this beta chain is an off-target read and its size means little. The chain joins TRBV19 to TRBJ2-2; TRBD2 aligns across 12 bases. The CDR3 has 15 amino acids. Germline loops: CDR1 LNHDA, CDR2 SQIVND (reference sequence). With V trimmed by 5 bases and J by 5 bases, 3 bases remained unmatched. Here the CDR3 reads CASSATSGGTGELFF. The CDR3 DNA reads TGTGCCAGTAGTGCCACTAGCGGGGGGACCGGGGAGCTGTTTTTT.